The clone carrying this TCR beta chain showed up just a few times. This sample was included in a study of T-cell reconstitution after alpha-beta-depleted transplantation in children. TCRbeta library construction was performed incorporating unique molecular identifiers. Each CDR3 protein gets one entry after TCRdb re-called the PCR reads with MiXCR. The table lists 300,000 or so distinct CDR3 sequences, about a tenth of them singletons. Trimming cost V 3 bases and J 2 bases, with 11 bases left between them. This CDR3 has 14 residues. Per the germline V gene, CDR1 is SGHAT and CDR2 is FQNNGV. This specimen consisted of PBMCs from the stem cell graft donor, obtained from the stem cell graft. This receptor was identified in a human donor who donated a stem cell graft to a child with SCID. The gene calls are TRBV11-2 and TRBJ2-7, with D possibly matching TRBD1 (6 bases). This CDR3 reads CASSFETGTYEQYF. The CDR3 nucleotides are TGTGCCAGCAGCTTTGAGACAGGTACCTACGAGCAGTACTTC.